Below are 17 T cell receptor beta chains sequenced from a single sample in a study of cytomegalovirus exposure and HLA in healthy donors. A multiplex PCR was run with 60 Vbeta primers and 13 Jbeta primers. Sequenced by immunoSEQ multiplex PCR; TCRdb stores in-frame clones only, minus some. The sample lists 120,000 to 150,000 clones; around three quarters were seen once. Input material: PBMCs. Receptors originate from a man aged 40-49 years in good health and CMV-seropositive.

This CDR3 reads CASSQGLAGGQETQYF. The CDR3 DNA follows: TGCGCCAGCAGCCAAGGACTAGCGGGGGGTCAAGAGACCCAGTACTTC. The gene calls are TRBV4-3 and TRBJ2-5, with 13 nucleotides matching TRBD2. Germline assignment: CDR1 LGHNA and CDR2 YSLEER. The CDR3 sequence is 16 residues long. The V gene end was trimmed by 1 base and the J gene end by 2 bases; junction bases not matched to a gene: 1.

The chain has TRBV6-4 and TRBJ2-1; D perhaps matches TRBD2 (6 bases). This CDR3 is built from 15 residues. V was cut by 1 base and J by 2 bases, with 9 bases left in between. Per the germline V gene, CDR1 is MRHNA and CDR2 is SNTAGT. The CDR3 here is CASSDWGDPYNEQFF. The CDR3 DNA reads TGTGCCAGCAGTGACTGGGGGGACCCCTACAATGAGCAGTTCTTC.

V and J are TRBV19 and TRBJ2-2; unclear D gene. Germline CDR1 reads LNHDA; CDR2 reads SQIVND (reference sequence). Trimming stripped 1 base from V and 5 bases from J, with 11 bases between. This CDR3 contains 15 residues. CDR3 sequence: CASSIVHYRTGELFF. The DNA for the CDR3 is TGTGCCAGTAGTATAGTACATTATCGTACCGGGGAGCTGTTTTTT.

The chain couples TRBV5-1 to TRBJ2-7; tentative D call: TRBD1 (7 bases). The CDR3 has 15 amino acids. CDR1 is SGHRS, CDR2 YFSETQ, per germline. Trimming cost V 0 bases and J 3 bases, with 13 bases left between them. The CDR3 loop is CASSLASGGLYEQYF. The CDR3 DNA follows: TGCGCCAGCAGCTTGGCGTCAGGGGGACTCTACGAGCAGTACTTC.

DNA for the CDR3: TGTGCCAGCAACATCTACAGCTCAAGTGAAGCTTTCTTT. This codes for CASNIYSSSEAFF. V gene TRBV2 combines with J gene TRBJ1-1; the D is unclear. Germline loops: CDR1 SNHLY, CDR2 FYNNEI. Trimming took 7 bases from V and 7 from J, leaving 16 bases between them. The CDR3 loop spans 13 amino acids.

V usage is TRBV28 and J usage is TRBJ2-7; 7 nucleotides match TRBD1. This CDR3 is 17 amino acids long. Per the germline V gene, CDR1 is MDHEN and CDR2 is SYDVKM. After removal of 3 bases from V and 3 bases from J, the junction contained 14 bases not matched to a gene. Here the CDR3 reads CASSLDRLKGRGYEQYF. The CDR3 DNA reads as TGTGCCAGCAGTTTGGACAGGCTGAAGGGACGAGGCTACGAGCAGTACTTC. Drawing the rest from reference TRBV28 and TRBJ2-7, the complete variable domain is DVKVTQSSRYLVKRTGEKVFLECVQDMDHENMFWYRQDPGLGLRLIYFSYDVKMKEKGDIPEGYSVSREKKERFSLILESASTNQTSMYLCASSLDRLKGRGYEQYFGPGTRLTVT.

The chain carries TRBV13 and TRBJ2-5; TRBD2 is a possible D gene (6 bases). Germline-derived CDR1 and CDR2 are PRHDT and FYEKMQ (reference sequence). The CDR3 spans 14 residues. The germline V and J ends were trimmed by 5 bases and 7 bases, with 17 bases remaining between them. The DNA of the CDR3 is TGTGCCAGCAGCCCCAGTCAGGAGGGCTCGACCCAGTACTTC. Translated, it gives CASSPSQEGSTQYF.

J is TRBJ1-5 and V is TRBV7-2; D is perhaps TRBD1 (5 bases). Germline assignment: CDR1 SGHTA and CDR2 FQGNSA. There are 16 residues in the CDR3. V was shortened by 1 base and J by 1 base, with 11 bases between the two germline ends. The CDR3 DNA sequence: TGTGCCAGCAGCTTAGTAGGGCAGGGAAGCAATCAGCCCCAGCATTTT. This sequence encodes CASSLVGQGSNQPQHF.

This clone was recorded only once. The J gene is TRBJ1-2, the V gene TRBV7-2, with 8 bases matching TRBD1. Unmatched junction bases numbered 8, after V lost 4 bases and J lost 4 bases. The CDR3 covers 15 residues. Germline CDR1 and CDR2: SGHTA and FQGNSA. For the CDR3, the DNA is TGTGCCAGCAGCTCAGCCGGGACAGGCCCCTATGGCTACACCTTC. Its translation: CASSSAGTGPYGYTF.

CDR3 DNA: TGTGCCAGCAGCCCCAGACAGGGGCACCTTATGAACACTGAAGCTTTCTTT. This codes for CASSPRQGHLMNTEAFF. This chain uses TRBV7-2 with TRBJ1-1; 8 bases match TRBD1. The CDR3 has 17 amino acids. In germline, CDR1 is SGHTA, CDR2 FQGNSA. V dropped 5 bases and J dropped 0; count of bases not matched to a gene: 11.

The chain has TRBV6-1 and TRBJ2-3; unclear D gene. This CDR3 is built from 12 residues. Germline-derived CDR1 and CDR2 are MNHNS and SASEGT. Trimming cost V 10 bases and J 1 base, with 9 bases left between them. CDR3 in DNA: TGTGCCATCTCATTAGGCACAGATACGCAGTATTTT. Translating gives CAISLGTDTQYF.

The chain recombines TRBV7-9 with TRBJ2-3, with a possible D match to TRBD1 (6 bases). The CDR3 is 16 amino acids. V gave up 6 bases and J gave up 2 bases, with 18 bases separating them. The germline V gene encodes CDR1 SEHNR and CDR2 FQNEAQ (reference sequence). The CDR3 spells CASSSTGFMLTDTQYF. The DNA for the CDR3 is TGTGCCAGCAGTTCGACAGGATTCATGCTCACAGATACGCAGTATTTT.

This sequence joins TRBV25-1 and TRBJ1-1; D remains unclear. The CDR3 has 17 amino acids. Germline V lookup: CDR1 MGHDK, CDR2 SYGVNS. The germline V and J ends were trimmed by 2 bases and 1 base, with 17 bases remaining between them. The CDR3 nucleotides are TGTGCCAGCAGTGAAACCATGACCGGGTGGCGGAACACTGAAGCTTTCTTT. Translated, it gives CASSETMTGWRNTEAFF. The variable domain in full, completed from reference TRBV25-1 and TRBJ1-1, reads EADIYQTPRYLVIGTGKKITLECSQTMGHDKMYWYQQDPGMELHLIHYSYGVNSTEKGDLSSESTVSRIRTEHFPLTLESARPSHTSQYLCASSETMTGWRNTEAFFGQGTRLTVV.

The CDR3 sequence: CASSQLADLISGYTF. Written as DNA, the CDR3 is TGCGCCAGCAGCCAGCTGGCAGATCTTATAAGTGGCTACACCTTC. The chain uses TRBV4-1 and TRBJ1-2; D remains ambiguous. The germline gives CDR1 MGHRA, CDR2 YSYEKL. This CDR3 spans 15 amino acids. V was pared by 3 bases and J by 7 bases, with 18 bases between.

The V gene is TRBV4-3, the J gene TRBJ1-1; D may be TRBD1 (5 bases). With 4 bases removed from V and 0 bases from J, the gap between germline ends came to 21 bases. Germline lookup yields CDR1 LGHNA and CDR2 YSLEER. The CDR3 has 18 residues. This chain's CDR3 is CASSLTHHRQTMNTEAFF. CDR3 nucleotide sequence: TGCGCCAGCAGCCTAACTCACCACCGACAGACCATGAACACTGAAGCTTTCTTT.

This clone occurred a few times. The rearrangement uses TRBV6-1 and TRBJ2-7, with D possibly matching TRBD1 (6 bases). V lost 2 bases and J lost 2, with 7 bases in between. CDR1 MNHNS and CDR2 SASEGT come from the germline V gene. This CDR3 region has 13 residues. The CDR3 is CASSERTAYEQYF. In DNA, the CDR3 is TGTGCCAGCAGTGAAAGGACAGCCTACGAGCAGTACTTC.

V gene TRBV7-9 combines with J gene TRBJ2-1; a possible D gene is TRBD2 (6 bases). The CDR3 consists of 15 residues. The germline CDR1 and CDR2 sequences are SEHNR and FQNEAQ (reference sequence). V lost 5 bases and J 9 bases, leaving 20 bases between the germline ends. The CDR3 coding sequence is TGTGCCAGCAGCCTCTGGCGGGGAGGCCAGGTTGAGCAGTTCTTC. It translates to CASSLWRGGQVEQFF.